The source of this T cell receptor beta chain is a study of spatial heterogeneity in lung cancer. In the library, each TCR cDNA molecule bore its own unique molecular identifier. TCRdb analysed the 5' RACE reads with MiXCR anew, one entry per CDR3 protein. The table records approximately 40,000 distinct CDR3 sequences, 6.5% to 8.5% of them present only once. Germline V gene lookup returns CDR1 MNHEY and CDR2 SVGAGI. There are 15 residues in the CDR3. Trimming shortened V by 0 bases and J by 8 bases, and 14 bases separated the two germline ends. This clonotype was picked up many times. The time point here: sample taken at primary tumor resection. Donation came from over 60 patients with untreated early-stage non-small cell lung cancer. Whole RNA, which was extracted from tumor, nontumor lung tissue or frozen PBMC, was sequenced without any cell sorting.

The TCR sequence derives from a male donor with early-stage non-small cell lung cancer. The chain is built from TRBV6-5 and TRBJ2-1, with D hard to call. The sample was PBMCs, taken at surgery. CDR3 sequence: CASSYSYDPGDEQFF. As DNA, the CDR3 is TGTGCCAGCAGTTACTCGTACGACCCTGGAGATGAGCAGTTCTTC.